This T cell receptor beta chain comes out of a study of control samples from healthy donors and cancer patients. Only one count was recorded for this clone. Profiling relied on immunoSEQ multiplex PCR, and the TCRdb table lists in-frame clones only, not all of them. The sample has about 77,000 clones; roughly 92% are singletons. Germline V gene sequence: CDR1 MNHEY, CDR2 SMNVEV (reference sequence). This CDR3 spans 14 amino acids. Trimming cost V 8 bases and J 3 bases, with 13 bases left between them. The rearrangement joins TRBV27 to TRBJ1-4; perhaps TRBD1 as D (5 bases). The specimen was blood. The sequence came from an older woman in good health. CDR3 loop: CASGTRRPNEKLFF. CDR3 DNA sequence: TGTGCCAGCGGGACTAGGAGACCTAATGAAAAACTGTTTTTT.